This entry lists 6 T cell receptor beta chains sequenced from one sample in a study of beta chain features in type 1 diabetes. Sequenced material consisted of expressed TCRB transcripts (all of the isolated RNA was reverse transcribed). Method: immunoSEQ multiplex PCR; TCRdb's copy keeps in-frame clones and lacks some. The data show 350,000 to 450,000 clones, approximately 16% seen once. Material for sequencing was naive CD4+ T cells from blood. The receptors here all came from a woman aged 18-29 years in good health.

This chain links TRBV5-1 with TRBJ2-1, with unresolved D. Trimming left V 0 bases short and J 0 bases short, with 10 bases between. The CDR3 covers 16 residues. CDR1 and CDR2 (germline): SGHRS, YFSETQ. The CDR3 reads CASSLDVRISYNEQFF. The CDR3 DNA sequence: TGCGCCAGCAGCTTGGATGTGAGAATCTCCTACAATGAGCAGTTCTTC.

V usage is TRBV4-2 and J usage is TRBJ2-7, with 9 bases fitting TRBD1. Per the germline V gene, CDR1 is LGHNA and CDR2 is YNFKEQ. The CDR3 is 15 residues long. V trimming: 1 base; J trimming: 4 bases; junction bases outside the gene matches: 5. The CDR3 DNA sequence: TGTGCCAGCAGCCAAGGATCGGGACAGGGATACGAGCAGTACTTC. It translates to CASSQGSGQGYEQYF.

DNA for the CDR3: TGTGCCAGCAGCCAGGGGGCTGGCTATGGCTACACCTTC. Amino acid sequence: CASSQGAGYGYTF. V usage is TRBV5-6 and J usage is TRBJ1-2, with 8 bases identical to TRBD1. Germline lookup yields CDR1 SGHDT and CDR2 YYEEEE. The J segment lost 4 bases and the V segment lost 4 bases, leaving 3 bases of the junction unmatched. The CDR3 length is 13 residues.

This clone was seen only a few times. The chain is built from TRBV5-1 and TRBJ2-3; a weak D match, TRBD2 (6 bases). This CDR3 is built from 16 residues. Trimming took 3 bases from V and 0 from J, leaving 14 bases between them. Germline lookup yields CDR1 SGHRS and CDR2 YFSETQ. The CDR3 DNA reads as TGCGCCAGCAGCTCCTTGGCGGGACCTAGCACAGATACGCAGTATTTT. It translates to CASSSLAGPSTDTQYF.

CDR3 protein: CASSRREAGNTIYF. CDR3 bases: TGTGCCAGCAGCCGAAGGGAGGCCGGAAACACCATATATTTT. The V and J genes are TRBV7-9 and TRBJ1-3, with no clear D. Trimming stripped 5 bases from V and 4 bases from J, with 12 bases between. The germline gives CDR1 SEHNR, CDR2 FQNEAQ (reference sequence). This CDR3 spans 14 amino acids.

The CDR3 region is CASALRTSGIHEQFF. CDR3 DNA sequence: TGTGCCAGCGCTCTGAGGACTAGCGGGATCCATGAGCAGTTCTTC. This chain connects TRBV7-9 to TRBJ2-1; TRBD2 matches 12 bases. V lost 8 bases to trimming and J lost 8 bases; unmatched junction nucleotides: 10. The V gene's germline CDR1 is SEHNR and CDR2 FQNEAQ (reference sequence). The CDR3 loop spans 15 amino acids.